This T cell receptor (beta chain) was recorded in a study of T cell responses to AZD1222 COVID-19 vaccine. Whole-study findings and limits: It should be noted that donors were predominantly white British and more often female, and clonal diversity was possibly underestimated. No day 14 peak samples; only post-peak repertoires were characterized.

Clones were sequenced by immunoSEQ multiplex PCR, and TCRdb holds only the in-frame ones, with some missing. There are 90,000 or so clones in the sample; around 90% occur only once, and about 5.2% lies in the top ten. For this clone: Its antigen is as yet unknown.

V was pared by 1 base and J by 6 bases, with 3 bases of the junction left unmatched. The CDR3 extends over 13 amino acids. The sequence was obtained from an adult who received the AZD1222 COVID-19 vaccine. The source was peripheral blood, collected 28 days after the second AZD1222 dose. The chain has TRBV12-3 or TRBV12-4 and TRBJ2-7, with 7 bases lining up with TRBD2. The CDR3 region has the DNA TGTGCCAGCAGTTTAGGAACGGGGGGCGAGCAGTACGTC. Its protein is CASSLGTGGEQYV.